The TCR beta chain under discussion was sequenced for a study of blood T cells in healthy people across ages. For the study at large: Template switching recovered approximately one barcoded beta molecule for every two T cells.

The CDR3 has 14 amino acids. The germline gives CDR1 SEHNR, CDR2 FQNEAQ (reference sequence). Of note for this clonotype: A junction end diverges from the germline sequence, so it may reflect a read error.

For the second PCR, which ran for 7 to 11 cycles, a sample-barcoded 5' primer and a J-beta primer mix were used. Paired-end reads containing CDR3 totaled no fewer than 2.5 million for each sample. MiXCR, run by TCRdb on the 5' RACE reads, gives a single entry per CDR3 protein. The sample shows 1.4 million to 1.5 million distinct CDR3 sequences, roughly 45% of them seen only once. Sequences were obtained from blood. The chain couples TRBV7-9 to TRBJ2-4, with D unclear. TRBJ2-5 matches the DNA end more closely, so the J call is doubtful. This TCR derives from a woman between 18 and 29 years old in good health. The CDR3 bases are TGTGCCGGCAGTCCTCAGGTACTCCAAGAGACCCAGTACTTC. It specifies CAGSPQVLQETQYF.